The source of this TCR beta chain is a study of cytomegalovirus exposure and HLA in healthy donors. Across the whole study: Out of roughly 170 million T cells, an earlier analysis found roughly 100 million unique TCR beta sequences in total. General study findings and limits: Based on reports, TCR beta sequences accurately predicted HLA-A and HLA-B alleles for most subjects. When a later analysis was performed, an Asian-associated ancestry cluster reportedly had fewer N-insertions than the roughly 700-donor mean.

V lost 4 bases and J 0 bases, leaving 13 bases between the germline ends. The CDR3 is 17 amino acids. Germline CDR1 and CDR2: MNHNS and SASEGT. Comments on this clone: Its antigen is not known.

The PCR employed 60 Vbeta primers together with 13 Jbeta primers. Profiled with immunoSEQ multiplex PCR; TCRdb holds only in-frame clones, not every one. The sample includes some 170,000 clones, 70% to 90% of them seen just once. The clonotype comes from a woman in her twenties or thirties in good health and CMV-seropositive. Sequencing input: PBMCs. V and J are TRBV6-1 and TRBJ2-6; a weak D match, TRBD2 (6 bases). DNA for the CDR3: TGTGCCAGCAGTGGGGTACGGGGGACCTCTGGGGCCAACGTCCTGACTTTC. Encoded protein: CASSGVRGTSGANVLTF.